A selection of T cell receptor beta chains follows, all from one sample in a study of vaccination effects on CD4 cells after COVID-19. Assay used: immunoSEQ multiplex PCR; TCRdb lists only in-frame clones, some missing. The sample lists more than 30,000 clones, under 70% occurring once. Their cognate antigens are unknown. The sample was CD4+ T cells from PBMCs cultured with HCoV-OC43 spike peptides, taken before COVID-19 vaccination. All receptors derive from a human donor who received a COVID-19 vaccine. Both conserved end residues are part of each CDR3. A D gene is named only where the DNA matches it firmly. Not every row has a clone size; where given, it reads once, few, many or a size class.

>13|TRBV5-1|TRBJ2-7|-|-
CASSFGGPYEQYF
TGCGCCAGCAGCTTCGGGGGGCCCTACGAGCAGTACTTC
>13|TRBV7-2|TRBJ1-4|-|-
CASSFFGDEKLFF
TGTGCCAGCAGCTTTTTCGGGGATGAAAAACTGTTTTTT
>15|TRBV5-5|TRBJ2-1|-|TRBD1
CASSLSGTGGGEQFF
TGTGCCAGCAGCTTGAGTGGGACAGGGGGAGGTGAGCAGTTCTTC
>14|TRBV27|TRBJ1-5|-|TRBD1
CASSLGQGNQPQHF
TGTGCCAGCAGTTTGGGACAGGGGAATCAGCCCCAGCATTTT
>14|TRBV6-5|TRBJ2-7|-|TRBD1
CASSRQGGSYEQYF
TGTGCCAGCAGTAGACAGGGGGGCTCCTACGAGCAGTACTTC
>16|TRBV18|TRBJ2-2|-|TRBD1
CASSRRQGRGTGELFF
TGTGCCAGCTCCCGAAGACAGGGGCGAGGCACCGGGGAGCTGTTTTTT
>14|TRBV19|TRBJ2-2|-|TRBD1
CASSIGTGAGELFF
TGTGCCAGTAGTATAGGGACAGGGGCCGGGGAGCTGTTTTTT
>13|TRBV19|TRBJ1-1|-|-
CASSSGLNTEAFF
TGTGCCAGTAGTTCGGGGCTTAACACTGAAGCTTTCTTT
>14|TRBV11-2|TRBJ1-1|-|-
CASSLVRQNTEAFF
TGTGCCAGCAGCTTAGTGAGACAAAATACTGAAGCTTTCTTT
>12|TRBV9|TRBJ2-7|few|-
CASRVGKDEQYF
TGTGCCAGCAGAGTGGGGAAGGACGAGCAGTACTTC
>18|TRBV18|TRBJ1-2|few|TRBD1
CASSPSRSGGSGESVYTF
TGTGCCAGCTCACCCTCCCGATCAGGGGGCTCAGGGGAATCTGTCTACACCTTC
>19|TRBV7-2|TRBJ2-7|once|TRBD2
CASSLRAVPGGPVAYEQYF
TGTGCCAGCAGCTTACGAGCCGTCCCGGGAGGGCCGGTTGCGTACGAGCAGTACTTC
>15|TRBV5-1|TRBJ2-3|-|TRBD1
CASSGGQGALDTQYF
TGCGCCAGCAGCGGAGGACAGGGGGCATTAGATACGCAGTATTTT
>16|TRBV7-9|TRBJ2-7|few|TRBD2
CASSPRLAGASYEQYF
TGTGCCAGCAGCCCTCGACTAGCGGGAGCCTCCTACGAGCAGTACTTC
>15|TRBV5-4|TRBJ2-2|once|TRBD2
CASSLTSGFTGELFF
TGTGCCAGCAGCTTAACTAGCGGTTTCACCGGGGAGCTGTTTTTT
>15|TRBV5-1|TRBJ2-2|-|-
CASSFGSSNTGELFF
TGCGCCAGCAGCTTCGGTTCCTCGAACACCGGGGAGCTGTTTTTT
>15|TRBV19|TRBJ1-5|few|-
CASSNLIAQSKPQHF
TGTGCCAGTAGTAACCTAATCGCGCAATCTAAGCCCCAGCATTTT
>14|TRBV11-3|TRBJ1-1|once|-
CASSLDQGNTEAFF
TGTGCCAGCAGCTTAGACCAGGGGAACACTGAAGCTTTCTTT
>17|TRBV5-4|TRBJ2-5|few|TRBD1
CASSLRWTGGGSETQYF
TGTGCCAGCAGCTTGCGCTGGACAGGGGGCGGGTCGGAGACCCAGTACTTC
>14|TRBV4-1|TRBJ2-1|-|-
CASSQGGPLDEQFF
TGCGCCAGCAGCCAAGGTGGGCCCCTCGATGAGCAGTTCTTC
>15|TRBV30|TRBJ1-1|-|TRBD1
CAWTKKGQGNTEAFF
TGTGCCTGGACCAAAAAAGGACAGGGGAACACTGAAGCTTTCTTT
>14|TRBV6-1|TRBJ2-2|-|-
CASSETHNTGELFF
TGTGCCAGCAGTGAGACCCATAACACCGGGGAGCTGTTTTTT
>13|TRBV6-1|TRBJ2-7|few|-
CASSETLGYEQYF
TGTGCCAGCAGTGAAACCCTCGGCTACGAGCAGTACTTC
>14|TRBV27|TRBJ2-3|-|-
CASLQRGNTDTQYF
TGTGCCAGCTTGCAACGCGGCAACACAGATACGCAGTATTTT
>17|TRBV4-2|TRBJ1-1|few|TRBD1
CASSQGDRGLMNTEAFF
TGTGCCAGCAGCCAAGGCGATAGGGGGCTTATGAACACTGAAGCTTTCTTT
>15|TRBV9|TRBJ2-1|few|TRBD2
CASSVAGGSYNEQFF
TGTGCCAGCAGCGTGGCGGGAGGCTCCTACAATGAGCAGTTCTTC
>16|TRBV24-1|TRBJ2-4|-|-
CATSDSRVSAKNIQYF
TGTGCCACCAGTGATTCAAGGGTTTCGGCCAAAAACATTCAGTACTTC
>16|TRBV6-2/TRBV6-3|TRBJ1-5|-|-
CASSYSKALVDQPQHF
TGTGCCAGCAGTTACTCGAAAGCCCTTGTTGATCAGCCCCAGCATTTT
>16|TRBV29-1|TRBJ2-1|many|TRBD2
CSVEDRASGSQGEQFF
TGCAGCGTTGAAGATCGTGCTAGCGGGAGCCAGGGTGAGCAGTTCTTC
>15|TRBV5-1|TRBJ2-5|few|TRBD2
CASSLWAGGQETQYF
TGCGCCAGCAGCTTGTGGGCGGGGGGCCAAGAGACCCAGTACTTC